A single sample is the source of the 12 T cell receptor beta chains below, sequenced in a study of T cell changes during pregnancy in multiple sclerosis. Libraries were prepared by immunoSEQ multiplex PCR; TCRdb keeps only in-frame clonotypes and omits some of them. The data contain 65,000 to 75,000 clones, roughly 92% of them singletons. The sample consisted of CD8+ T cells from peripheral blood mononuclear cells, taken in the third trimester of pregnancy. These receptors came from a female donor in good health, enrolled as a control in a pregnancy study.

The J gene is TRBJ1-2, the V gene TRBV11-1; TRBD1 matches at 9 bases. Germline V gene data show CDR1 as SGHAT and CDR2 as FQDESV (reference sequence). Trimming at V came to 4 bases and at J to 8 bases, leaving 11 bases not matched to a gene. The CDR3 covers 15 residues. The DNA of the CDR3 is TGTGCCAGCAGCTCACCGGGACAGGGAAGACTCGGCTACACCTTC. Its protein is CASSSPGQGRLGYTF.

The chain uses TRBV6-5 and TRBJ2-7; D unresolved. Germline loops: CDR1 MNHEY, CDR2 SVGAGI. Trimming took 8 bases from V and 5 from J, leaving 10 bases between them. The CDR3 consists of 11 residues. The CDR3 reads CASGPWDEQYF. CDR3 sequence (DNA): TGTGCCAGCGGGCCATGGGACGAGCAGTACTTC.

V is TRBV6-4 and J is TRBJ2-2; D is perhaps TRBD2 (5 bases). The length of the CDR3 is 13 residues. The V end lost 0 bases, the J end lost 7 bases, and 6 bases lay between the germline ends. Per the germline V gene, CDR1 is MRHNA and CDR2 is SNTAGT. The CDR3 here is CASSDSGSGELFF. The DNA of the CDR3 is TGTGCCAGCAGTGACTCGGGGAGCGGGGAGCTGTTTTTT.

The V and J genes are TRBV5-6 and TRBJ2-1; 10 nucleotides agree with TRBD2. Germline trimming cut 2 bases from V and 7 bases from J; bases unmatched to any gene: 12. Germline V gene data show CDR1 as SGHDT and CDR2 as YYEEEE. The CDR3 is made up of 17 amino acids. CDR3 residues: CASSLLAGRGASNEQFF. CDR3 coding DNA: TGTGCCAGCAGCTTACTAGCGGGGAGGGGGGCGTCGAATGAGCAGTTCTTC.

This clone was picked up one time. The gene calls are TRBV5-6 and TRBJ2-1, with D perhaps TRBD2 (7 bases). The CDR3 is 14 residues long. V gave up 5 bases and J gave up 10 bases, with 19 bases separating them. Germline values: CDR1 SGHDT, CDR2 YYEEEE. For the CDR3, the DNA is TGTGCCAGCAGATGGGGGGCTAGCGGAGGGGAGCAGTTCTTC. This sequence encodes CASRWGASGGEQFF.

The chain recombines TRBV7-9 with TRBJ1-2; TRBD1 might be the D (5 bases). The germline gives CDR1 SEHNR, CDR2 FQNEAQ (reference sequence). The CDR3 has 16 amino acids. Trimming left V 4 bases short and J 4 bases short, with 19 bases between. CDR3 DNA: TGTGCCAGCAGCTCCACGCTTCCGGGGGATACCTATGGCTACACCTTC. This encodes CASSSTLPGDTYGYTF.

This clone was seen more than once but under ten times. This sequence joins TRBV5-6 and TRBJ1-5; D unclear. Trimming pared 3 bases from V and 3 bases from J, leaving 10 bases between. The germline CDR1 and CDR2 sequences are SGHDT and YYEEEE. The CDR3 covers 14 residues. CDR3 region: CASSSWANNQPQHF. The CDR3 bases are TGTGCCAGCAGCTCCTGGGCCAACAATCAGCCCCAGCATTTT.

CDR3 region: CASSLELAGESYNEQFF. As DNA, the CDR3 is TGTGCCAGCAGCTTGGAACTAGCGGGGGAGTCCTACAATGAGCAGTTCTTC. The chain combines TRBV5-4 with TRBJ2-1, with 11 bases lining up with TRBD2. The V and J ends lost 0 bases and 1 base, in that order; junction bases with no gene match: 3. This CDR3 region has 17 residues. Germline CDR1 SGHNT, CDR2 YYREEE (reference sequence).

This chain joins TRBV4-2 and TRBJ1-1, with 9 bases aligning to TRBD1. Looked up from germline, CDR1 is LGHNA and CDR2 is YNFKEQ. The V segment lost 3 bases and the J segment 3 bases; nucleotides outside the gene matches: 2. The CDR3 runs 14 residues. This CDR3 reads CASSQRDRDTEAFF. The CDR3 region has the DNA TGTGCCAGCAGCCAGCGGGACAGGGACACTGAAGCTTTCTTT.

The rearrangement uses TRBV4-2 and TRBJ1-3; D perhaps matches TRBD1 (6 bases). The CDR3 contains 16 residues. Trimming pared 2 bases from V and 3 bases from J, leaving 14 bases between. Germline-derived CDR1 and CDR2 are LGHNA and YNFKEQ. This chain's CDR3 is CASSQPQGEYGNTIYF. For the CDR3, the DNA is TGTGCCAGCAGCCAACCACAGGGAGAATATGGAAACACCATATATTTT.

In DNA form, the CDR3 reads TGTGCCAGCAGTACCGTTGGGCTGAGAGGAAACACCATATATTTT. This translates into CASSTVGLRGNTIYF. The chain couples TRBV6-5 to TRBJ1-3; no clear D gene. V lost 5 bases and J 4 bases, leaving 15 bases between the germline ends. The CDR3 has 15 residues. Germline loops: CDR1 MNHEY, CDR2 SVGAGI.

The chain employs TRBV11-3 and TRBJ2-1, with D uncertain. The V end was cut by 3 bases, the J end by 4 bases, with 4 bases between. The CDR3 sequence is 12 residues long. From germline, CDR1 is SGHNT and CDR2 YENEEA. Written as DNA, the CDR3 is TGTGCCAGCAGCTTTATATACAATGAGCAGTTCTTC. It is translated as CASSFIYNEQFF.